This TCR beta chain was captured by sequencing in a study of Graves' ophthalmopathy and Graves' hyperthyroidism. The sample holds many counts of this clonotype. TCR beta CDR3 amplification used RNA transcripts. Scientists carried out first-round RT-PCR using HTBI primers and then a second-round multiplex PCR. TCRdb re-called the multiplex PCR reads with MiXCR, one entry per CDR3 protein. This table holds about 220,000 distinct CDR3 sequences, around a fifth found once. V gave up 4 bases and J gave up 3 bases, with 10 bases separating them. The CDR3 is made up of 14 amino acids. Germline assignment: CDR1 SEHNR and CDR2 FQNEAQ (reference sequence).

The sequenced sample was peripheral blood. This clonotype originated in a woman between 50 and 59 years old with Graves' ophthalmopathy. The chain has TRBV7-9 and TRBJ2-4, with a possible D match to TRBD1 (8 bases). CDR3 DNA: TGTGCCAGCAGCTACAGGGGGGGCAAAAACATTCAGTACTTC. Protein: CASSYRGGKNIQYF.